This T cell receptor beta chain was captured by sequencing in a study of blood T cell repertoires in COVID-19 (dated by TCRdb to between 2020 and 2021). With regard to the full study: Samples covering the acute and convalescent phases of COVID-19 were provided by collaborators in the United States, Italy and Spain. The samples were drawn from two sources: the first 160 participants of the ongoing ImmuneRACE study, and 1,200 or so subjects contributed by 6 global collaborators. The dataset comprised deeply sampled blood TCRbeta repertoires from subjects exposed to, actively infected with, or recovered from COVID-19. Where HLA class I and class II types were available, the types were taken from metadata supplied by the sample provider, not from assay-based typing. A de-identified subject ID, COVID-19 status, age in years and sex were almost always included in the sample metadata. The material from the prospective study consisted of cDNA or gDNA derived from T cells, B-cell-depleted T cells, or PBMCs. The repertoires were released in a freely available public database intended as a resource for research on the immune response to SARS-CoV-2. Overall results and qualifications from the work: The amount of clinical and demographic metadata varied by source and participant and was provided uncurated.

The CDR3 sequence holds 14 residues, the cysteine and phenylalanine included. Left in the record is the CDR3 DNA by itself, 42 bases read in frame from the first base. Germline trimming amounts to 5 bases on V and 5 bases on J, with 8 as the count of junction bases outside the gene matches. CDR1 and CDR2 are read off the germline V gene (reference sequence) as LGHDT and YNNKEL. The immunoSEQ Assay, a bias-controlled multiplex PCR, was used to amplify TCRbeta CDR3 regions from genomic DNA. In the source study's methods: Within the assay, amplification of reference gene primers was used to estimate how many nucleated cells each sample contained. To quantify the absolute abundance of each unique TCRbeta CDR3 rearrangement, sequence reads were collapsed and filtered. For each sample, productive Simpson clonality was calculated as the square root of Simpson's diversity index across productive rearrangements. Entries here come from immuneACCESS through TCRdb and include only in-frame sequences with V and J called. Some clones fail to appear in such tables; in the studies checked, an unresolved V gene covers under half of the shortfall, and the cause of the remainder is unknown. V and J calls and clone size are given by that table; D and trimming were obtained from the DNA. The sample has fewer than 200,000 clones on record, under 85% of them singletons. The ten largest clonotypes hold roughly 1.1% of the sample.

Samples from volunteer blood donors who had recovered from COVID-19 were contributed by a second Seattle source. Whole blood was collected in K2EDTA tubes by collaborating institutions according to the institutions' own protocols. Collaborator samples were shipped for TCRbeta analysis as frozen whole blood, isolated PBMCs, or DNA extracted from either sample type. As for this clone: The clone's antigen remains unknown. The sample holds no much larger clone one base away, and base qualities are not on file.

This chain is built from TRBV3-1 (or the pseudogene TRBV3-2) and TRBJ1-2; a stretch of 7 junction bases matches TRBD1. The TCR was taken from a man aged 55 to 70 who had recovered from COVID-19. The sequenced material came from peripheral blood. The DNA reads TGTGCCAGCAGCTCCGGGACAGCGACTTATGGCTACACCTTC. It encodes CASSSGTATYGYTF.